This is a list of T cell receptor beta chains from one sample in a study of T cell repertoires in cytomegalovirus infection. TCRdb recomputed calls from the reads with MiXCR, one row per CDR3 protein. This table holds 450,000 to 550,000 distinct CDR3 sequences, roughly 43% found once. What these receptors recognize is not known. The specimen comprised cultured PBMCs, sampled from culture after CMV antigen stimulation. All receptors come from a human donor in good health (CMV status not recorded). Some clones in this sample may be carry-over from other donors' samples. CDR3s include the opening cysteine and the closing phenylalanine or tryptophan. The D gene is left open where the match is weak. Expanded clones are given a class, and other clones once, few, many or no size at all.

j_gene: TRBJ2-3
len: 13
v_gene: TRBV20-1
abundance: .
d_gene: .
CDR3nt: TGCAGTGCTAGGCAGGGCGCTTCGTCGACGCAGTATTTT
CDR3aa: CSARQGASSTQYF

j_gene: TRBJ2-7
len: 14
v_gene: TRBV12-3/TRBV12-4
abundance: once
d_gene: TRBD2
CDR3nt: TGTGCCAGCACTCCAGGGACTAGCGGGACTCGGAAGTACTTC
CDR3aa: CASTPGTSGTRKYF

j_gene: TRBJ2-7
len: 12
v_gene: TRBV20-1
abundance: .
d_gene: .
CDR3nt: TGCAGTGCCGGAGTAAGAGCCTACGAGCAGTACTTC
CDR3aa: CSAGVRAYEQYF

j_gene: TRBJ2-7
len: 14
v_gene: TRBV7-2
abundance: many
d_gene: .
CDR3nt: TGTGCCAGCAGCTTCCAAGGGGGGGACTACGAGCAGTACTTC
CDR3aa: CASSFQGGDYEQYF

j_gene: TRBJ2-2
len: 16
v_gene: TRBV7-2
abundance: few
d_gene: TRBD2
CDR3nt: TGTGCCAGCAGCTTAGCTAGCGGGGACAACACCGGGGAGCTGTTTTTT
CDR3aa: CASSLASGDNTGELFF

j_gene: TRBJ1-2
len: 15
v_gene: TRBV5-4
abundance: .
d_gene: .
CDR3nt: TGTGCCAGCAGCTTGGAGAGACACCTTAACTATGGCTACACCTTC
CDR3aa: CASSLERHLNYGYTF

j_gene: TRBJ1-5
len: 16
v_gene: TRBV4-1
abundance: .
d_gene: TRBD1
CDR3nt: TGCGCCAGCAGCCAAGTTGGACAGGGTAGCAATCAGCCCCAGCATTTT
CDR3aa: CASSQVGQGSNQPQHF

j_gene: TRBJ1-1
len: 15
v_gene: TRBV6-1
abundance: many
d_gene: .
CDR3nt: TGTGCCAGCAGTGAAGATGGGCAGGGGTGGACTGAAGCTTTCTTT
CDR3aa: CASSEDGQGWTEAFF

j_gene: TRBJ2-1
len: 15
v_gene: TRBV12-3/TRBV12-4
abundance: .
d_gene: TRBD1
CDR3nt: TGTGCCAGCAGTTCGACAGGGACCTCCTACAATGAGCAGTTCTTC
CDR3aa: CASSSTGTSYNEQFF

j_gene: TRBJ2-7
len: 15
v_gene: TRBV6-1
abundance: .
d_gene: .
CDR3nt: TGTGCCAGCAGTCTCGCTTGCCCCATAAACTACGAGCAGTACTTC
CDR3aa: CASSLACPINYEQYF

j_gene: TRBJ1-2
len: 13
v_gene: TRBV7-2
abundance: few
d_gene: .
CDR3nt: TGTGCCAGCAGCTCGGGTGTTCAGGGTGGCTACACCTTC
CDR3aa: CASSSGVQGGYTF

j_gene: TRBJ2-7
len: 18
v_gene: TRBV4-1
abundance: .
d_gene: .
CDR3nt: TGCGCCAGCAGCCAAAGATTGGGGCAGGGGACACCCTCCTACGAGCAGTACTTC
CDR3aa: CASSQRLGQGTPSYEQYF

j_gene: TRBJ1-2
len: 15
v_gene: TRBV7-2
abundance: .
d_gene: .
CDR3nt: TGTGCCAGCAGCTTAGGAGAAAGGGGTAGCTATGGCTACACCTTC
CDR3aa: CASSLGERGSYGYTF

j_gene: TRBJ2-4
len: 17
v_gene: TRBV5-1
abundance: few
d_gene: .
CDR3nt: TGCGCCAGCAGCCACCTAGGGTCGGGAGAATTTAAAAACATTCAGTACTTC
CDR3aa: CASSHLGSGEFKNIQYF

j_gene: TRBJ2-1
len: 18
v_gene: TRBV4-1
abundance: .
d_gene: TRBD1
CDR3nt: TGCGCCAGCAGCCACACCGGGACAGAAATATTCTCCTACAATGAGCAGTTCTTC
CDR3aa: CASSHTGTEIFSYNEQFF

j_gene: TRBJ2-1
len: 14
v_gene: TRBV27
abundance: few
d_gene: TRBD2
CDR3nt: TGTGCCAGCAGTGTTAGCGGGGGCCCCGGGGAGCAGTTCTTC
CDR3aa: CASSVSGGPGEQFF

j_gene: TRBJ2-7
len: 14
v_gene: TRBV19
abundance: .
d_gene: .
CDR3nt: TGTGCCAGTAGCGGGAGACCGAACTTGGACGAGCAGTACTTC
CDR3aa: CASSGRPNLDEQYF

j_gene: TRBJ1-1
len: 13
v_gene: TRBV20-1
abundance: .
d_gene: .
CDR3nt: TGCAGTGCTAGAGATCTTGGGGGCACTGAAGCTTTCTTT
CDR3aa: CSARDLGGTEAFF

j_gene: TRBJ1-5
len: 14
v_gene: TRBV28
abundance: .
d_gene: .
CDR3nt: TGTGCCAGCAGGGGGGGCCTTAGCAATCAGCCCCAGCATTTT
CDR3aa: CASRGGLSNQPQHF

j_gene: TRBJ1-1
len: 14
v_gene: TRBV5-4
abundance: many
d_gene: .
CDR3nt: TGTGCCAGCAGTCGCGGGACGGTGAACACTGAAGCTTTCTTT
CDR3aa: CASSRGTVNTEAFF

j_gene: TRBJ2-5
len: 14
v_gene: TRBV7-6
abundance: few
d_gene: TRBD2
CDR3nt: TGTGCCAGCAGCTTACTACGGGGGGGAGAGACCCAGTACTTC
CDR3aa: CASSLLRGGETQYF

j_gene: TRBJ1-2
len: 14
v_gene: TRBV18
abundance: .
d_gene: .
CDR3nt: TGTGCCAGCTCACCGACCCGGGGGAACTATGGCTACACCTTC
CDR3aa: CASSPTRGNYGYTF

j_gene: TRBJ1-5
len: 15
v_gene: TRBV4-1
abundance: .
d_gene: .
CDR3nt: TGCGCCAGCAGCCAAGTATTGGTCGACAATCAGCCCCAGCATTTT
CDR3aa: CASSQVLVDNQPQHF

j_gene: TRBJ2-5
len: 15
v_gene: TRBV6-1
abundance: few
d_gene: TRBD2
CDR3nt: TGTGCCAGCAGTTACGGGGGGGGGCGCGGAGAGACCCAGTACTTC
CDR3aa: CASSYGGGRGETQYF

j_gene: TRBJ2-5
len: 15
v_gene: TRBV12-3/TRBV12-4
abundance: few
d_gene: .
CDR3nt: TGTGCCAGCAGTACCTCCGGGGCGCCTTGGGAGACCCAGTACTTC
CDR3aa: CASSTSGAPWETQYF

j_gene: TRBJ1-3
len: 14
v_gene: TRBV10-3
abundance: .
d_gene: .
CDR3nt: TGTGCCATCAGTGAAAGGGCATCGGGAAACACCATATATTTT
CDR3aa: CAISERASGNTIYF

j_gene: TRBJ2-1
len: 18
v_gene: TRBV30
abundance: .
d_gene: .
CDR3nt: TGTGCCTGGTCCCCGAAGGTGGGAGATTTGCGTAGGAGTAATGAGCAGTTCTTC
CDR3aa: CAWSPKVGDLRRSNEQFF

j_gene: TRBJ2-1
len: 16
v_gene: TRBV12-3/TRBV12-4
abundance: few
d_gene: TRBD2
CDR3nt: TGTGCCAGCAGATACTATGCGGGGGGCTCGTACAATGAGCAGTTCTTC
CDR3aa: CASRYYAGGSYNEQFF

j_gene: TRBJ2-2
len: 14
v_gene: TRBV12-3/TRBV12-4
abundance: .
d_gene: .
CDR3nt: TGTGCCAGCAGTTTAAGGCGCCTAGCCGGGGAGCTGTTTTTT
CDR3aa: CASSLRRLAGELFF

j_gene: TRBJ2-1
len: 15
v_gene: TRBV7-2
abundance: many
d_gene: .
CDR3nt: TGTGCCAGCAGCTTACGGGAGAGCTCCTACAATGAGCAGTTCTTC
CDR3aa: CASSLRESSYNEQFF

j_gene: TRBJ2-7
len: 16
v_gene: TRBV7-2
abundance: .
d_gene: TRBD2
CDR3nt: TGTGCCAGCAGCTTAAACGGCGGGAGTGGAAACTACGAGCAGTACTTC
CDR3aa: CASSLNGGSGNYEQYF

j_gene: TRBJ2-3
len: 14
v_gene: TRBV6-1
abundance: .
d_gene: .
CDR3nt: TGTGCCAGCCATGGTGAGGGCGGCACAGATACGCAGTATTTT
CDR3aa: CASHGEGGTDTQYF

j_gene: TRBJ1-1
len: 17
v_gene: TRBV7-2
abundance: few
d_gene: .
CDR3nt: TGTGCCAGCAGCCGGGGGGGCGGCGGGGGCTCTAACACTGAAGCTTTCTTT
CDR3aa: CASSRGGGGGSNTEAFF

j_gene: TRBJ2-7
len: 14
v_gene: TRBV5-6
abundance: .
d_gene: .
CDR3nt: TGTGCCAGCAGCTCGGCGCTGAGTGCCTACGAGCAGTACTTC
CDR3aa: CASSSALSAYEQYF

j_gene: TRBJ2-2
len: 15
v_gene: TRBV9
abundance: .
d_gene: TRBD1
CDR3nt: TGTGCCAGCAGCGTAGAAACAGGGGGCTTCGGGGAGCTGTTTTTT
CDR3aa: CASSVETGGFGELFF

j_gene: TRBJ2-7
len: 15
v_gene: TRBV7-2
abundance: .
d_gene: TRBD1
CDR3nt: TGTGCCAGCAGCTTAGATGGGACAGGGGGAGGCGAGCAGTACTTC
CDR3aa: CASSLDGTGGGEQYF

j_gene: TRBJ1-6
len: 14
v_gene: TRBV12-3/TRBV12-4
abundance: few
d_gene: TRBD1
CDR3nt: TGTGCCAGCAGCCGGACAGGGTTGGGTTCACCCCTCCACTTT
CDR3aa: CASSRTGLGSPLHF

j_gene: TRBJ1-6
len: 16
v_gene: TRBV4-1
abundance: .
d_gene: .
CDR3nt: TGCGCCAGCAGCCAAGTGGGCCAAGGTTATGATTCACCCCTCCACTTT
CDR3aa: CASSQVGQGYDSPLHF

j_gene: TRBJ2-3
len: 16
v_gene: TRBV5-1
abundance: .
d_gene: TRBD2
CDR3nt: TGCGCCAGCAGCTTGGGAGGACTAGCGGGTGGAGATACGCAGTATTTT
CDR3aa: CASSLGGLAGGDTQYF